These T cell receptor beta chains were read from a single sample in a study of T cells in Graves' hyperthyroidism and ophthalmopathy. TCRdb used MiXCR to reprocess the multiplex PCR reads, holding one entry per CDR3 protein. The repertoire holds under 400,000 distinct CDR3 sequences, with more than 15% as singletons. Sequenced sample: blood. All receptors come from a woman younger than 30 with Graves' hyperthyroidism that later progressed to Graves' ophthalmopathy. Each CDR3 is given with its conserved first and last residue. Each record gives: J gene, clone size, V gene, D gene, CDR3 DNA, CDR3 protein. A D gene is named only where the DNA matches it firmly. The listing skips clone size in some rows; elsewhere it reads once, few, many or a size class.

J gene: TRBJ2-5
clone size: -
V gene: TRBV20-1
D gene: TRBD2
CDR3 DNA: TGCAGTGCCCCCCGACTAGCGGGACCGCAAGAGACCCAGTACTTC
CDR3 protein: CSAPRLAGPQETQYF

J gene: TRBJ2-3
clone size: -
V gene: TRBV4-1
D gene: -
CDR3 DNA: TGCGCCAGCAGCCAAGAGGTAGGGAAGGATACCGATACGCAGTATTTT
CDR3 protein: CASSQEVGKDTDTQYF

J gene: TRBJ2-5
clone size: few
V gene: TRBV5-1
D gene: -
CDR3 DNA: TGCGCCAGCAGCGTGGAGAGGAATCAAGAGACCCAGTACTTC
CDR3 protein: CASSVERNQETQYF

J gene: TRBJ2-3
clone size: many
V gene: TRBV6-1
D gene: -
CDR3 DNA: TGTGCCAGCGTACGGACAGTAAACACGAATACGCAGTATTTT
CDR3 protein: CASVRTVNTNTQYF

J gene: TRBJ2-1
clone size: many
V gene: TRBV10-3
D gene: TRBD1
CDR3 DNA: TGTGCCATCAGTGGAAGTACAGGGGACAATGAGCAGTTCTTC
CDR3 protein: CAISGSTGDNEQFF

J gene: TRBJ2-4
clone size: many
V gene: TRBV28
D gene: -
CDR3 DNA: TGTGCCAGCAGTCCGGGATTCGTGGCCAAAAACATTCAGTACTTC
CDR3 protein: CASSPGFVAKNIQYF

J gene: TRBJ2-1
clone size: many
V gene: TRBV20-1
D gene: TRBD2
CDR3 DNA: TGCAGTGCTAGACCTAGCGGGGGTTTCAATGAGCAGTTCTTC
CDR3 protein: CSARPSGGFNEQFF

J gene: TRBJ1-6
clone size: -
V gene: TRBV28
D gene: TRBD1
CDR3 DNA: TGTGCCAGCACCCACGACAGGGGGCCCTCACCCCTCCACTTT
CDR3 protein: CASTHDRGPSPLHF

J gene: TRBJ2-7
clone size: few
V gene: TRBV28
D gene: -
CDR3 DNA: TGTGCCAGCAGCCCAGCTTCTGGGTCTAGCTCCTACGAGCAGTACTTC
CDR3 protein: CASSPASGSSSYEQYF

J gene: TRBJ1-1
clone size: many
V gene: TRBV5-8
D gene: -
CDR3 DNA: TGTGCCAGCAGCTTGGCCGGGCGGGTTGAAGCTTTCTTT
CDR3 protein: CASSLAGRVEAFF

J gene: TRBJ1-2
clone size: many
V gene: TRBV11-2
D gene: -
CDR3 DNA: TGTGCCAGCAGCCCGAAGAATAACTATGGCTACACCTTC
CDR3 protein: CASSPKNNYGYTF

J gene: TRBJ2-7
clone size: few
V gene: TRBV25-1
D gene: TRBD1
CDR3 DNA: TGTGCCAGCAGTGAACTCGACAGGGACTCCTACGAGCAGTACTTC
CDR3 protein: CASSELDRDSYEQYF

J gene: TRBJ2-7
clone size: many
V gene: TRBV2
D gene: TRBD1
CDR3 DNA: TGTGCCAGCGTTGGGGAGACAGGGGGCTCCTACGAGCAGTACTTC
CDR3 protein: CASVGETGGSYEQYF

J gene: TRBJ2-1
clone size: many
V gene: TRBV7-9
D gene: TRBD2
CDR3 DNA: TGTGCCAGCAGCTTCATAGGGACTAGCGGCATAAATGAGCAGTTCTTC
CDR3 protein: CASSFIGTSGINEQFF

J gene: TRBJ1-5
clone size: -
V gene: TRBV19
D gene: -
CDR3 DNA: TGTGCCAGTAGTCTCAGACAGGAGTGGAACTTCAATCAGCCCCAGCATTTT
CDR3 protein: CASSLRQEWNFNQPQHF

J gene: TRBJ2-7
clone size: many
V gene: TRBV7-9
D gene: -
CDR3 DNA: TGTGCCAGCAGCTTAGCTGGTGGTAACTACGAGCAGTACTTC
CDR3 protein: CASSLAGGNYEQYF